A selection of T cell receptor beta chains follows, all from one sample in a study of Tregs in tolerant kidney transplant recipients. Produced via immunoSEQ multiplex PCR; TCRdb's table is partial and in-frame only. The sample lists over 50,000 clones, 83% seen once, with 4% to 6.5% in the top ten. The specimen sequenced was CD4+ T cells from blood. The source of these receptors is a human donor in good health. The CDR3 runs from the conserved cysteine through the conserved F or W. A D gene is named only where the DNA matches it firmly. Only some rows state a clone size, as once, few, many or a class for expanded clones.

D: .
J: TRBJ1-2
size: few
V: TRBV28
length: 12
DNA: TGTGCCAGCAGCCGACGTTTTGGAGGCTACACCTTC
CDR3: CASSRRFGGYTF

D: .
J: TRBJ2-5
size: .
V: TRBV18
length: 14
DNA: TGTGCCAGCTCACCACCCAGTAGCAGAGAGACCCAGTACTTC
CDR3: CASSPPSSRETQYF

D: .
J: TRBJ2-7
size: .
V: TRBV11-3
length: 15
DNA: TGTGCCAGCAGCCCAGCCTTAGATGTGGGCTACGAGCAGTACTTC
CDR3: CASSPALDVGYEQYF

D: .
J: TRBJ1-3
size: .
V: TRBV5-1
length: 16
DNA: TGCGCCAGCAGCTTGCGTAGGTTCAGAAGGGGAAACACCATATATTTT
CDR3: CASSLRRFRRGNTIYF

D: .
J: TRBJ1-6
size: few
V: TRBV6-5
length: 14
DNA: TGTGCCAGCACAGGATCAAACTATAATTCACCCCTCCACTTT
CDR3: CASTGSNYNSPLHF

D: TRBD1
J: TRBJ1-2
size: .
V: TRBV29-1
length: 13
DNA: TGCAGCGCTGGGACAGGAGCTAACTATGGCTACACCTTC
CDR3: CSAGTGANYGYTF

D: TRBD2
J: TRBJ2-5
size: .
V: TRBV2
length: 13
DNA: TGTGCCAGCCCCCCCGGGGGGAAAGAGACCCAGTACTTC
CDR3: CASPPGGKETQYF

D: .
J: TRBJ1-1
size: .
V: TRBV29-1
length: 12
DNA: TGCAGCGTTGGTATGGATGGCACTGAAGCTTTCTTT
CDR3: CSVGMDGTEAFF

D: .
J: TRBJ1-5
size: medium-sized
V: TRBV30
length: 13
DNA: TGTGCCTGGAGTGCAGGGGTTAATCAGCCCCAGCATTTT
CDR3: CAWSAGVNQPQHF

D: .
J: TRBJ2-2
size: .
V: TRBV5-1
length: 14
DNA: TGCGCCAGCAGTGGACTCTCGTCCACCGGGGAGCTGTTTTTT
CDR3: CASSGLSSTGELFF

D: .
J: TRBJ2-7
size: .
V: TRBV4-3
length: 13
DNA: TGCGCCAGCAGCCAACTCCGGAGGTTCGAGCAGTACTTC
CDR3: CASSQLRRFEQYF

D: .
J: TRBJ1-3
size: .
V: TRBV14
length: 17
DNA: TGTGCCAGCAGCCAAGATCTTGGGGGCAGGAGAAGGAACACCATATATTTT
CDR3: CASSQDLGGRRRNTIYF

D: TRBD1
J: TRBJ2-1
size: .
V: TRBV7-9
length: 17
DNA: TGTGCCAGCAGCTTAGCGCCTGGACAGGGAATTTACAATGAGCAGTTCTTC
CDR3: CASSLAPGQGIYNEQFF

D: .
J: TRBJ1-2
size: .
V: TRBV11-2
length: 18
DNA: TGTGCCAGCAGCCCCGAAAGGGGGGGCGCCCGGACTAACTATGGCTACACCTTC
CDR3: CASSPERGGARTNYGYTF

D: .
J: TRBJ2-5
size: .
V: TRBV6-5
length: 12
DNA: TGTGCCAGCAGTTCAATCGGAGAGACCCAGTACTTC
CDR3: CASSSIGETQYF

D: .
J: TRBJ2-1
size: once
V: TRBV9
length: 11
DNA: TGTGCCAGCAGCGTAGGCTATGAGCAGTTCTTC
CDR3: CASSVGYEQFF

D: TRBD1
J: TRBJ2-5
size: .
V: TRBV5-1
length: 13
DNA: TGCGCCAGCAGCGTGACAGGGCGTGAGACCCAGTACTTC
CDR3: CASSVTGRETQYF

D: .
J: TRBJ2-1
size: .
V: TRBV6-5
length: 11
DNA: TGTGCCAGCAGTCGCCACAATGAGCAGTTCTTC
CDR3: CASSRHNEQFF

D: TRBD1
J: TRBJ1-2
size: once
V: TRBV6-5
length: 14
DNA: TGTGCCAGCAGTTCCCCGACAGGGAACTATGGCTACACCTTC
CDR3: CASSSPTGNYGYTF

D: TRBD2
J: TRBJ2-1
size: .
V: TRBV7-9
length: 16
DNA: TGTGCCAGCAGCCTACAGACTACTAGCGGGGTGGGTGAGCAGTTCTTC
CDR3: CASSLQTTSGVGEQFF

D: TRBD1
J: TRBJ1-5
size: .
V: TRBV19
length: 18
DNA: TGTGCCAGTAGTATAGAGTTGGGGCGGACAGGGAGCAATCAGCCCCAGCATTTT
CDR3: CASSIELGRTGSNQPQHF

D: .
J: TRBJ1-4
size: .
V: TRBV6-6
length: 14
DNA: TGTGCCAGCAGTTACCGGGGGGCGGGAGAAAAACTGTTTTTT
CDR3: CASSYRGAGEKLFF

D: TRBD1
J: TRBJ2-4
size: few
V: TRBV25-1
length: 16
DNA: TGTGCCAGCAGTGACACCGGGACAGCTTCAAAAAACATTCAGTACTTC
CDR3: CASSDTGTASKNIQYF

D: .
J: TRBJ2-7
size: once
V: TRBV2
length: 16
DNA: TGTGCCAGCAGTGAAGTGGGCTGGGCCAGCTCCTACGAGCAGTACTTC
CDR3: CASSEVGWASSYEQYF

D: .
J: TRBJ2-3
size: .
V: TRBV5-1
length: 14
DNA: TGCGCCAGCAGCTTTGGAAAAGGCACAGATACGCAGTATTTT
CDR3: CASSFGKGTDTQYF

D: .
J: TRBJ1-6
size: .
V: TRBV21-1
length: 18
DNA: TGTGCCAGCAGCTCAAAAACACACGGTAGGGATTATAATTCACCCCTCCACTTT
CDR3: CASSSKTHGRDYNSPLHF

D: .
J: TRBJ2-1
size: .
V: TRBV19
length: 14
DNA: TGTGCCAGTAGAACCCTGAGGAGGAATAATGAGCAGTTCTTC
CDR3: CASRTLRRNNEQFF

D: TRBD1
J: TRBJ2-3
size: .
V: TRBV27
length: 15
DNA: TGTGCCAGCAGTGGATACGGGACAGGGACAGATACGCAGTATTTT
CDR3: CASSGYGTGTDTQYF

D: .
J: TRBJ2-3
size: .
V: TRBV5-1
length: 14
DNA: TGCGCCAGCAGCTTCAGGGGTAGCACAGATACGCAGTATTTT
CDR3: CASSFRGSTDTQYF

D: .
J: TRBJ1-3
size: few
V: TRBV2
length: 14
DNA: TGTGCCAGCAGTTATGTGACCTCTGGAAACACCATATATTTT
CDR3: CASSYVTSGNTIYF

D: TRBD1
J: TRBJ2-5
size: .
V: TRBV13
length: 14
DNA: TGTGCCAGCAGCCGTGGACAGGGCGAAGAGACCCAGTACTTC
CDR3: CASSRGQGEETQYF

D: TRBD1
J: TRBJ2-4
size: .
V: TRBV27
length: 16
DNA: TGTGCCAGCAGTTTTTCGACAGGGGTTGCCAAAAACATTCAGTACTTC
CDR3: CASSFSTGVAKNIQYF

D: .
J: TRBJ2-7
size: .
V: TRBV2
length: 12
DNA: TGTGCCAGCATGGCGGCCCGCTACGAGCAGTACTTC
CDR3: CASMAARYEQYF

D: .
J: TRBJ1-4
size: few
V: TRBV19
length: 14
DNA: TGTGCCAGTACCATAGGGGGGTCCGATGAAAAACTGTTTTTT
CDR3: CASTIGGSDEKLFF

D: .
J: TRBJ1-2
size: .
V: TRBV9
length: 14
DNA: TGTGCCAGCAGCGCCCCGGGACACCCTGGTGGCTACACCTTC
CDR3: CASSAPGHPGGYTF

D: .
J: TRBJ1-1
size: .
V: TRBV6-5
length: 14
DNA: TGTGCCAGCAGTTTTGGAGGGGTCGACACTGAAGCTTTCTTT
CDR3: CASSFGGVDTEAFF

D: .
J: TRBJ2-1
size: .
V: TRBV7-2
length: 16
DNA: TGTGCCAGCAGCAAGACACAGGGTTTCACCTACAATGAGCAGTTCTTC
CDR3: CASSKTQGFTYNEQFF

D: .
J: TRBJ2-1
size: .
V: TRBV5-4
length: 13
DNA: TGTGCCAGCAGCGAAATCGGAGGGAATGAGCAGTTCTTC
CDR3: CASSEIGGNEQFF

D: TRBD1
J: TRBJ1-6
size: .
V: TRBV12-5
length: 16
DNA: TGTGCTAGTGGTTTGCGGACAGGCGGCTATAATTCACCCCTCCACTTT
CDR3: CASGLRTGGYNSPLHF

D: .
J: TRBJ1-2
size: .
V: TRBV6-4
length: 13
DNA: TGTGCCAGCAGTATGACGGGAGGGTCTGGCTACACCTTC
CDR3: CASSMTGGSGYTF

D: .
J: TRBJ2-1
size: .
V: TRBV6-1
length: 12
DNA: TGTGCCAGCATGCGGGGCTACAATGAGCAGTTCTTC
CDR3: CASMRGYNEQFF